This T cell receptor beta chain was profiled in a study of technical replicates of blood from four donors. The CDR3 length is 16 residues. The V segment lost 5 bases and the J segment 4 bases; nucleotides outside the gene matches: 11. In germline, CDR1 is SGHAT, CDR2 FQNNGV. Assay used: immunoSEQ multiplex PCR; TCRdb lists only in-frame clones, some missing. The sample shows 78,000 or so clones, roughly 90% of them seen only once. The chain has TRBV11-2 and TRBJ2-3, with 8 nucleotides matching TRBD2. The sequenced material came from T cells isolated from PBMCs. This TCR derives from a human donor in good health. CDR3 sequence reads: CASSLSSGSIPDTQYF. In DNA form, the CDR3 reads TGTGCCAGCAGCCTATCCAGCGGGAGTATCCCAGATACGCAGTATTTT.